A single sample gave rise to the 8 T cell receptor beta chains below, sequenced in a study of T cell repertoires in cytomegalovirus infection. TCRdb re-called the reads through MiXCR, storing one row per CDR3 protein. The profile shows 630,000 or so distinct CDR3 sequences, approximately 25% of them singletons. The sequenced material came from CD8+ T cells from PBMCs. The receptors derive from a human donor in good health (CMV status not recorded). Some clones in this sample may be carry-over from other donors' samples.

This clonotype has just a few counts. The rearrangement joins TRBV5-5 to TRBJ2-1, with 9 bases fitting TRBD1. The trim removed 0 bases at V and 0 bases at J, leaving 7 bases unmatched. The CDR3 spans 18 residues. The germline V gene has CDR1 SGHKS and CDR2 YYEKEE (reference sequence). CDR3 nucleotide sequence: TGTGCCAGCAGCTTGGAGGGACAGGGCGATCCCTCCTACAATGAGCAGTTCTTC. This translates into CASSLEGQGDPSYNEQFF.

This clonotype was found many times. V gene TRBV20-1 combines with J gene TRBJ2-7; 8 bases fit TRBD1. Trimming at V came to 6 bases and at J to 0 bases, leaving 4 bases not matched to a gene. This CDR3 is 13 amino acids long. Germline V gives CDR1 DFQATT, CDR2 SNEGSKA (reference sequence). CDR3 coding DNA: TGCAGTGCAAGGACAGGGAGCTCCTACGAGCAGTACTTC. Its protein product is CSARTGSSYEQYF.

The chain uses TRBV6-5 and TRBJ2-7, with TRBD1 identical over 9 bases. This CDR3 is built from 17 residues. J gave up 2 bases and V 4 bases, and 12 bases lay outside the gene matches. Germline loops: CDR1 MNHEY, CDR2 SVGAGI. Written as DNA, the CDR3 is TGTGCCAGCAGTTCGTCCTCCGGGACAGGGTTTCCCTACGAGCAGTACTTC. Translated, it gives CASSSSSGTGFPYEQYF.

The CDR3 protein is CSARVPIGEKLFF. In nucleotides, the CDR3 is TGCAGTGCTAGAGTTCCTATCGGGGAAAAACTGTTTTTT. This chain links TRBV20-1 with TRBJ1-4; D not resolved. Germline V lookup: CDR1 DFQATT, CDR2 SNEGSKA (reference sequence). The CDR3 has 13 amino acids. The germline V and J ends were trimmed by 1 base and 8 bases, with 11 bases remaining between them.

On this clonotype itself: This may stem from a read error, because a much larger clone lies one nucleotide away. The CDR3 DNA reads TGTGCCAGCGGTTTCCAGGGTGACGCGTTTGATACGCAGTATTTT. Translation: CASGFQGDAFDTQYF. The genes are TRBV28 and TRBJ2-3; a weak D match, TRBD1 (5 bases). This CDR3 spans 15 amino acids. CDR1 and CDR2 (germline): MDHEN, SYDVKM.

The CDR3 sequence: CASSLMDDGAPLHF. CDR3 coding DNA: TGTGCCAGCAGCTTAATGGACGATGGGGCACCCCTCCACTTT. The chain links TRBV7-6 to TRBJ1-6, with no clear D. Germline values: CDR1 SGHVS, CDR2 FNYEAQ. V gave up 2 bases and J gave up 11 bases, with 13 bases separating them. CDR3 size: 14 residues.

This clonotype has a handful of counts. The chain uses TRBV11-2 and TRBJ1-2; D not resolved. Germline assignment: CDR1 SGHAT and CDR2 FQNNGV. The germline V and J ends were trimmed by 4 bases and 4 bases, with 19 bases remaining between them. CDR3 length equals 16 residues. CDR3 sequence (DNA): TGTGCCAGCAGCTCCCTCCCAACCGGGCCGCTCTATGGCTACACCTTC. Protein product: CASSSLPTGPLYGYTF. The complete variable domain, with remaining parts taken from reference TRBV11-2 and TRBJ1-2, reads EAGVAQSPRYKIIEKRQSVAFWCNPISGHATLYWYQQILGQGPKLLIQFQNNGVVDDSQLPKDRFSAERLKGVDSTLKIQPAKLEDSAVYLCASSSLPTGPLYGYTFGSGTRLTVV.

The chain is built from TRBV7-6 and TRBJ2-5; D is unresolved. The CDR3 extends over 13 amino acids. Germline CDR1 is SGHVS and CDR2 is FNYEAQ. V was shortened by 5 bases and J by 2 bases, with 9 bases between the two germline ends. The CDR3 sequence: CASSRSSQETQYF. As DNA, the CDR3 is TGTGCCAGCAGCCGTTCCTCACAAGAGACCCAGTACTTC.